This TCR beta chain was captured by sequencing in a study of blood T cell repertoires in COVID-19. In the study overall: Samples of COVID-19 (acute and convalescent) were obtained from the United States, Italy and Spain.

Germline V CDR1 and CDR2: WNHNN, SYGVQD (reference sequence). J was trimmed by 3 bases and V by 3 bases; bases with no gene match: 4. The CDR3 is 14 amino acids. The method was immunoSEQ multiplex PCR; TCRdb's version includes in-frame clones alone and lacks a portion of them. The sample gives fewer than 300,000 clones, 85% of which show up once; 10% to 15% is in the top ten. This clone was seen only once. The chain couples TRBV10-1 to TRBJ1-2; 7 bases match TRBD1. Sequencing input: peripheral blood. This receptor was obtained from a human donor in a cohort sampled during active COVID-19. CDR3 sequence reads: CASSEGGRDYGYTF. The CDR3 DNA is TGCGCCAGCAGTGAAGGGGGCAGGGACTATGGCTACACCTTC.